One and the same sample provided the 5 T cell receptor beta chains below, sequenced in a study of breast tumors, draining lymph nodes, adjacent tissues. TCRdb used MiXCR to reprocess the multiplex PCR reads, holding one entry per CDR3 protein. This table holds over 150,000 distinct CDR3 sequences, around a third found once. The lymph nodes were axillary draining lymph nodes from breast cancer patients. Material for sequencing was axillary lymph node tissue. The receptors come from a female donor with breast cancer. Some clones in this sample may be carry-over from other donors' samples.

This clonotype was seen repeatedly, ten times or more. The chain is built from TRBV20-1 and TRBJ2-7; D is perhaps TRBD1 (6 bases). Germline assignment: CDR1 DFQATT and CDR2 SNEGSKA (reference sequence). V was shortened by 1 base and J by 3 bases, with 13 bases between the two germline ends. The CDR3 is 14 residues long. The CDR3 reads CSARVGARFYEQYF. The CDR3 nucleotides are TGCAGTGCTAGAGTGGGGGCCCGGTTCTACGAGCAGTACTTC.

Note on this clonotype: One end of the junction does not line up with germline, which may come from a read error. The rearrangement joins TRBV2 to TRBJ2-1; TRBD2 aligns across 9 bases. Germline V CDR1 and CDR2: SNHLY, FYNNEI. This CDR3 has 15 amino acids. The chain's CDR3 is CASSERASGNNQQFF. CDR3 DNA: TGTGCCAGCAGTGAGAGGGCTAGCGGGAACAATCAGCAGTTCTTC.

This clonotype showed up just once. The rearrangement links TRBV29-1 to TRBJ2-3, with 10 bases fitting TRBD1. The CDR3 is made up of 17 amino acids. Germline V gene lookup returns CDR1 SQVTM and CDR2 ANQGSEA. V dropped 3 bases and J dropped 11; count of bases not matched to a gene: 20. The CDR3 sequence is CSVDFNTDRGPYNEQYF. In DNA form, the CDR3 reads TGCAGCGTTGATTTCAACACCGACAGGGGGCCCTACAATGAGCAGTATTTT.

This clonotype was detected many times. V and J are TRBV11-2 and TRBJ2-1; TRBD2 agrees at 12 bases. In germline, CDR1 is SGHAT, CDR2 FQNNGV. There are 15 residues in the CDR3. With V trimmed by 5 bases and J by 3 bases, 2 bases remained unmatched. The CDR3 DNA reads TGTGCCAGCAGCACACTAGCGGGGGGCTACAATGAGCAGTTCTTC. Translation: CASSTLAGGYNEQFF.

The chain combines TRBV19 with TRBJ2-1; unclear D gene. The CDR3 runs to 14 residues. The germline gives CDR1 LNHDA, CDR2 SQIVND (reference sequence). The V end was cut by 5 bases, the J end by 15 bases, with 23 bases between. CDR3 sequence (DNA): TGTGCCAGTAGTGATTCCCCCCTGATAAATCAGCGGTTCTTC. Protein product: CASSDSPLINQRFF.